The next 14 T cell receptor beta chains were all read from a single sample in a study of blood T cell repertoires in COVID-19. Here immunoSEQ multiplex PCR was the method, and the copy in TCRdb shows in-frame clones only, minus some. This table has 300,000 to 400,000 clones, about nine tenths appearing once. Sequencing input: peripheral blood. The receptors originated from a woman aged 45-65 years with COVID-19, enrolled during active disease.

V gene TRBV7-2 combines with J gene TRBJ2-3; 8 nucleotides agree with TRBD2. Germline V gives CDR1 SGHTA, CDR2 FQGNSA. CDR3 length equals 16 residues. The V segment lost 5 bases and the J segment 0 bases; nucleotides outside the gene matches: 7. CDR3 in amino acids: CASSRGGTGSTDTQYF. In DNA, the CDR3 is TGTGCCAGCAGCCGGGGGGGGACTGGAAGCACAGATACGCAGTATTTT.

The genes are TRBV7-9 and TRBJ2-1, with D possibly being TRBD1 (5 bases). CDR3 size: 14 residues. V was cut by 5 bases and J by 7 bases, with 15 bases left in between. The germline gives CDR1 SEHNR, CDR2 FQNEAQ (reference sequence). For the CDR3, the DNA is TGTGCCAGCAGCCTTAGGGGCGCTGAAAATGAGCAGTTCTTC. Translation gives CASSLRGAENEQFF.

The chain joins TRBV5-1 to TRBJ2-5; 8 bases fit TRBD2. Germline V gene sequence: CDR1 SGHRS, CDR2 YFSETQ. The CDR3 runs to 16 residues. V shed 7 bases, J shed 7 bases, and the junction held 18 bases outside the gene matches. This CDR3 is CASARAGTSGGGTQYF. The CDR3 bases are TGCGCCAGCGCGCGGGCTGGCACTAGCGGAGGGGGGACCCAGTACTTC.

The chain is built from TRBV4-1 and TRBJ1-1; D gene uncertain. The V end was cut by 0 bases, the J end by 1 base, with 6 bases between. Germline V gene lookup returns CDR1 MGHRA and CDR2 YSYEKL. This CDR3 has 14 residues. CDR3 protein: CASSQESRNTEAFF. CDR3 DNA sequence: TGCGCCAGCAGCCAAGAATCGAGGAACACTGAAGCTTTCTTT.

The V gene is TRBV19, the J gene TRBJ2-7; perhaps TRBD1 as D (6 bases). The V and J ends lost 6 bases and 7 bases respectively, with 19 bases between them. This CDR3 is 14 amino acids long. Germline lookup yields CDR1 LNHDA and CDR2 SQIVND (reference sequence). Here the CDR3 reads CASRTKGTSGEQYF. The CDR3 bases are TGTGCCAGTAGGACGAAAGGGACATCTGGGGAGCAGTACTTC.

CDR3 nucleotides: TGTGCCAGCAGTTCTTGGACAGGGGGAACCGCGAACACCGGGGAGCTGTTTTTT. Protein product: CASSSWTGGTANTGELFF. The chain links TRBV27 to TRBJ2-2; TRBD1 aligns across 10 bases. Germline lookup yields CDR1 MNHEY and CDR2 SMNVEV (reference sequence). V shed 4 bases and J 0 bases; nucleotides not matched to a gene: 8. CDR3 length equals 18 residues.

The chain is built from TRBV9 and TRBJ2-1, with D perhaps TRBD1 (6 bases). Germline values: CDR1 SGDLS, CDR2 YYNGEE. The V and J ends lost 0 bases and 2 bases respectively, with 12 bases between them. This CDR3 region has 16 residues. The CDR3 region is CASSVVDSPTYNEQFF. In DNA, the CDR3 is TGTGCCAGCAGCGTAGTGGACAGCCCGACCTACAATGAGCAGTTCTTC.

This chain joins TRBV5-1 and TRBJ2-1; D may be TRBD1 (7 bases). V lost 3 bases and J 6 bases, leaving 16 bases between the germline ends. This CDR3 region has 15 residues. Germline-derived CDR1 and CDR2 are SGHRS and YFSETQ. CDR3 DNA: TGCGCCAGCAGCTCCGGGGGACAGCTATCCAATGAGCAGTTCTTC. Encoded protein: CASSSGGQLSNEQFF.

The chain carries TRBV14 and TRBJ1-1; TRBD1 matches 11 bases. Germline V gives CDR1 SGHDN, CDR2 FVKESK. The V segment lost 5 bases and the J segment 5 bases; nucleotides outside the gene matches: 7. The CDR3 is 15 amino acids. CDR3 nucleotide sequence: TGTGCCAGCAGCTCACCGGACAGGGGGCTGACTGAAGCTTTCTTT. Its translation is CASSSPDRGLTEAFF.

The chain combines TRBV18 with TRBJ2-7; 9 bases agree with TRBD1. CDR3 size: 16 residues. Losses at the gene ends were 3 bases for V and 0 bases for J; bases not matched to a gene: 6. Germline V lookup: CDR1 KGHSH, CDR2 LQKENI. As DNA, the CDR3 is TGTGCCAGCTCACCTCGGGACAGGGCGAGCTCCTACGAGCAGTACTTC. Translated, it gives CASSPRDRASSYEQYF.

V and J are TRBV25-1 and TRBJ2-5; D gene unclear. The germline V gene has CDR1 MGHDK and CDR2 SYGVNS. Trimming took off 4 bases at V and 0 bases at J, with 15 bases between the two ends. The CDR3 has 16 residues. The CDR3 coding sequence is TGTGCCAGCAGTGTTCTGGCAGGTCCTCACCAAGAGACCCAGTACTTC. This encodes CASSVLAGPHQETQYF.

The chain joins TRBV7-9 to TRBJ2-7; 7 bases match TRBD1. The CDR3 sequence is 15 residues long. Germline assignment: CDR1 SEHNR and CDR2 FQNEAQ (reference sequence). Trimming at V came to 3 bases and at J to 0 bases, leaving 5 bases not matched to a gene. This chain's CDR3 is CASSFPGQISYEQYF. The CDR3 region has the DNA TGTGCCAGCAGCTTTCCGGGACAGATCTCCTACGAGCAGTACTTC.

The CDR3, as DNA: TGTGCCAGCAGCCACGATGACAGGGGGACTAATGAAAAACTGTTTTTT. Its translation: CASSHDDRGTNEKLFF. The chain links TRBV4-2 to TRBJ1-4; TRBD1 matches at 9 bases. This CDR3 has 16 residues. V shed 3 bases and J 2 bases; nucleotides not matched to a gene: 4. Germline V gives CDR1 LGHNA, CDR2 YNFKEQ.

This sequence joins TRBV5-1 and TRBJ2-2, with TRBD1 as a possible D gene (5 bases). V was trimmed by 1 base and J by 5 bases, leaving 15 bases between them. Germline V gene lookup returns CDR1 SGHRS and CDR2 YFSETQ. This CDR3 contains 16 residues. This CDR3 is CASSLRLARQTGELFF. The CDR3 nucleotides read TGCGCCAGCAGCTTGAGGTTAGCTAGACAGACCGGGGAGCTGTTTTTT.